Below, 5 T cell receptor beta chains from the same sample are listed, as sequenced in a study of blood T cell repertoires in COVID-19. Here immunoSEQ multiplex PCR was the method, and the copy in TCRdb shows in-frame clones only, minus some. The sample includes 330,000 or so clones, more than 90% of them seen just once. The sequenced material came from PBMCs or T cells enriched from blood (not recorded which). The receptors derive from a woman aged 25 to 45 who had recovered from COVID-19.

The V and J genes are TRBV5-6 and TRBJ1-1; weak D call: TRBD1 (5 bases). Germline CDR1 reads SGHDT; CDR2 reads YYEEEE. V was cut by 0 bases and J by 0 bases, with 12 bases left in between. This CDR3 is 16 amino acids long. This CDR3 reads CASSLEGLGVNTEAFF. CDR3 DNA sequence: TGTGCCAGCAGCTTGGAGGGACTAGGCGTGAACACTGAAGCTTTCTTT.

The chain recombines TRBV27 with TRBJ1-1, with D perhaps TRBD1 (5 bases). Germline V CDR1 and CDR2: MNHEY, SMNVEV (reference sequence). The germline V and J ends were trimmed by 8 bases and 4 bases, with 14 bases remaining between them. This CDR3 region has 13 residues. DNA of the CDR3: TGTGCCAGCCGCGGGACGCTGTCCACTGAAGCTTTCTTT. Its protein product is CASRGTLSTEAFF.

DNA of the CDR3: TGTGCCAGCAGTCTAGGGGTTGAGCAGTTCTTC. This gives the protein CASSLGVEQFF. The chain uses TRBV25-1 and TRBJ2-1; possibly TRBD1 for D (5 bases). Germline V gene lookup returns CDR1 MGHDK and CDR2 SYGVNS. This CDR3 is 11 amino acids long. The ends were cut back, 5 bases at V and 9 bases at J, with 8 bases in the middle.

The chain combines TRBV12-3 or TRBV12-4 with TRBJ1-1; D call uncertain. CDR3 length: 11 amino acids. The V and J ends lost 2 bases and 7 bases respectively, with 5 bases between them. The CDR3 DNA reads as TGTGCCAGCAGTTTACACAGTGAAGCTTTCTTT. Its translation: CASSLHSEAFF.

The chain carries TRBV19 and TRBJ1-6; 9 bases fit TRBD1. Per germline, CDR1 LNHDA and CDR2 SQIVND (reference sequence). The ends lost 4 bases at V and 8 bases at J; junction bases unmatched: 9. This CDR3 comprises 16 residues. The CDR3 loop is CASSTEGQGRDSPLHF. CDR3 nucleotides: TGTGCCAGTAGTACCGAAGGACAGGGGAGGGATTCACCCCTCCACTTT.